This TCR beta chain was identified during a study of long-term antiretroviral therapy in people with HIV. Study-level results: Within the repertoire, clones expanded before ART were dominant at all time points. Once patients were on ART, diversity went higher but still fell short of transplant donor controls.

A v3.0 immunoSEQ assay was performed at survey level. The assay was immunoSEQ multiplex PCR, and TCRdb's table has in-frame clones only and misses some. The sample holds roughly 42,000 clones, roughly 86% seen once. Samples held roughly 1-11 million cryopreserved PBMC, and DNA extraction followed. The table lists this clone with a count of one. Antigen: not known. V dropped 6 bases and J dropped 2 bases, with 16 bases sitting between them. The CDR3 is made up of 15 amino acids. Germline CDR1 MNHNS, CDR2 SASEGT. The source material was unsorted PBMCs, sampled 0.1 years before starting antiretroviral therapy. The rearrangement uses TRBV6-1 and TRBJ2-5, with a weak D call TRBD2 (6 bases). This sequence was found in a woman in her forties or fifties with HIV. This chain's CDR3 is CASSLNRGLQETQYF. CDR3 nucleotide sequence: TGTGCCAGCAGCCTCAATCGGGGGTTACAAGAGACCCAGTACTTC.